The clone carrying this T cell receptor (beta chain) has at least ten counts. The V end was cut by 3 bases, the J end by 2 bases, with 11 bases between. CDR1 MNHEY and CDR2 SMNVEV come from the germline V gene (reference sequence). This CDR3 spans 15 amino acids. The data belong to a study of blood T cell repertoires in COVID-19. Background on the study: Sites in the United States, Italy and Spain provided acute and convalescent COVID-19 samples. PBMCs, B-cell-depleted T cells, or T cells were the source of the cDNA or gDNA that made up the material.

In the authors' methods: It was from reference gene primer amplification that nucleated cell counts were estimated. Profiling relied on immunoSEQ multiplex PCR, and the TCRdb table lists in-frame clones only, not all of them. V and J calls and clone size come straight from that table; D and trimming were deduced from the DNA. The repertoire holds under 200,000 clones, with less than 85% as singletons. The sample consisted of peripheral blood. This chain links TRBV27 with TRBJ1-5; tentatively, D is TRBD1 (5 bases). The clonotype comes from a woman older than 75 with acute or convalescent COVID-19. CDR3 nucleotide sequence: TGTGCCAGCAGTTTTTCGGGAGGGGGCAATCAGCCCCAGCATTTT. Translated, it gives CASSFSGGGNQPQHF.